This TCR beta chain was sequenced for a study of control samples from healthy donors and cancer patients (dated by TCRdb to the early 2020s). About this clone: Its recognized antigen is unknown. Base qualities are not at hand, and no much larger clone is one base apart.

CDR1 and CDR2, per the germline V gene, are SGHVS and FQNEAQ. V loses 3 bases of germline sequence and J loses 3 bases, and the interval between the two ends is 3 bases. Inclusive of the bounding cysteine and phenylalanine, the CDR3 is 13 residues long. The kept DNA is CDR3 alone, 39 bases in frame from the first base. Library construction relied on the immunoSEQ multiplex PCR assay. The clones in this table, taken by TCRdb from immuneACCESS, are in-frame only. Not every clone is retained; where verified, under half of the shortfall comes from an unresolved V gene, and the cause of the rest is unknown. This sample holds 85,000 to 95,000 clones; 82% were observed only once. The ten largest clones add up to about 10% of the sample.

This TCR was recovered from an older woman in good health. The chain links TRBV7-8 with TRBJ1-6; the D gene is not confidently resolved. Material: blood. The bases read TGTGCCAGCAGCTTGGACTATAATTCACCCCTCCACTTT. This gives the protein CASSLDYNSPLHF.